This TCR beta chain was sequenced for a study of patients and donors after allogeneic stem cell transplantation. This CDR3 has 13 residues. V was clipped by 8 bases and J by 2 bases, with 12 bases between them. Germline V gene sequence: CDR1 SNHLY, CDR2 FYNNEI. MiXCR, run by TCRdb on the RT-PCR reads, gives a single entry per CDR3 protein. The table lists about 960,000 distinct CDR3 sequences, roughly 18% of them singletons. The TCR sequence derives from a human donor who was either an allogeneic HSCT recipient or a stem cell or donor lymphocyte infusion donor (not recorded which). It is not recorded whose cells these are; they may come from a transplant donor. The J gene is TRBJ2-5, the V gene TRBV2; D may match TRBD1 or TRBD2 (5 bases each). Sequenced: blood, either unsorted or a sorted T cell fraction (not recorded which). CDR3 loop: CASERNRQETQYF. The CDR3 DNA is TGTGCCAGCGAGCGGAACAGGCAAGAGACCCAGTACTTC.